One sample yielded the 16 T cell receptor beta chains listed below, sequenced in a study of blood T cell repertoires in COVID-19. Assay: immunoSEQ multiplex PCR; the TCRdb copy retains only in-frame clones and omits some. The sample shows 150,000 to 170,000 clones, approximately 85% of them seen only once. Sequencing was done on a sample of peripheral blood. These receptors were obtained from a man in his fifties or sixties with COVID-19, enrolled during active disease.

The chain couples TRBV5-1 to TRBJ2-6; no clear D. The CDR3 has 15 residues. From germline, CDR1 is SGHRS and CDR2 YFSETQ. V gave up 5 bases and J gave up 4 bases, with 13 bases separating them. The CDR3 reads CASRRIEEGANVLTF. As DNA, the CDR3 is TGCGCCAGCAGAAGAATCGAGGAAGGGGCCAACGTCCTGACTTTC.

The rearrangement joins TRBV2 to TRBJ2-5; the match to TRBD2 covers 9 bases. The CDR3 consists of 16 residues. Germline trimming cut 4 bases from V and 5 bases from J; bases unmatched to any gene: 11. Germline V gene sequence: CDR1 SNHLY, CDR2 FYNNEI. Written as DNA, the CDR3 is TGTGCCAGCAGTGGTTCCAGCGGGAGGACGGCGGAGACCCAGTACTTC. Protein: CASSGSSGRTAETQYF.

This clone was seen only a few times. The chain has TRBV5-5 and TRBJ1-1, with TRBD1 matching 8 bases. Germline trimming cut 0 bases from V and 4 bases from J; bases unmatched to any gene: 8. The V gene's germline CDR1 is SGHKS and CDR2 YYEKEE (reference sequence). This CDR3 has 16 amino acids. Here the CDR3 reads CASSLGQGMGLTEAFF. The CDR3 nucleotides read TGTGCCAGCAGCTTGGGACAGGGGATGGGTCTCACTGAAGCTTTCTTT.

This clone has a handful of counts. The gene calls are TRBV28 and TRBJ1-2; a possible D gene is TRBD1 (5 bases). Germline loops: CDR1 MDHEN, CDR2 SYDVKM. The CDR3 is made up of 16 amino acids. The ends were cut back, 4 bases at V and 4 bases at J, with 19 bases in the middle. The CDR3 sequence: CASSSQGGGASYGYTF. Here the CDR3 DNA reads TGTGCCAGCAGTTCTCAGGGCGGAGGGGCGAGCTATGGCTACACCTTC.

The rearrangement links TRBV7-2 to TRBJ2-1; D possibly corresponds to TRBD2 (6 bases). The V gene lost 7 bases and the J gene lost 6 bases, with 16 bases spanning the gap. The CDR3 runs to 14 residues. CDR1 and CDR2 (germline): SGHTA, FQGNSA. CDR3 protein: CASTSRVGSNEQFF. The CDR3 DNA is TGTGCCAGCACCTCTCGGGTCGGGAGCAATGAGCAGTTCTTC.

As for this clone: The sample carries other DNA sequences with the same CDR3. This chain links TRBV3-1 (or the pseudogene TRBV3-2) with TRBJ1-1, with D perhaps TRBD1 (5 bases). Germline CDR1 and CDR2: LGHDT and YNNKEL (reference sequence). The CDR3 spans 13 residues. V was pared by 5 bases and J by 4 bases, with 11 bases between. CDR3 sequence: CASSSRQGTEAFF. For the CDR3, the DNA is TGTGCCAGCAGCTCTCGTCAGGGCACTGAAGCTTTCTTT.

The chain has TRBV5-5 and TRBJ1-1; TRBD1 matches at 8 bases. J gave up 2 bases and V 0 bases, and 3 bases lay outside the gene matches. This CDR3 is 15 amino acids long. Germline CDR1 is SGHKS and CDR2 is YYEKEE (reference sequence). CDR3 protein: CASSLGPGGNTEAFF. The CDR3 nucleotides are TGTGCCAGCAGCTTGGGCCCAGGGGGCAACACTGAAGCTTTCTTT.

The rearrangement links TRBV27 to TRBJ1-1, with a tentative D call TRBD1 (5 bases). The CDR3 spans 15 residues. V shed 7 bases and J shed 7 bases, with 22 bases lying between them. Germline-derived CDR1 and CDR2 are MNHEY and SMNVEV (reference sequence). The CDR3 region is CASTLTSGVTGEAFF. As DNA, the CDR3 is TGTGCCAGCACCTTAACCTCGGGGGTAACTGGTGAAGCTTTCTTT.

V usage is TRBV5-5 and J usage is TRBJ2-2; D may be TRBD1 (5 bases). Trimming took 3 bases from V and 1 from J, leaving 10 bases between them. The CDR3 contains 15 residues. Germline CDR1 is SGHKS and CDR2 is YYEKEE (reference sequence). The CDR3 coding sequence is TGTGCCAGCAGCTACCTTACAGGGAACACCGGGGAGCTGTTTTTT. Translation: CASSYLTGNTGELFF.

The V call is TRBV5-5, the J call TRBJ1-1, with 11 nucleotides matching TRBD1. V was pared by 2 bases and J by 0 bases, with 6 bases of the junction left unmatched. CDR3 length: 17 residues. Germline CDR1 reads SGHKS; CDR2 reads YYEKEE (reference sequence). CDR3 nucleotide sequence: TGTGCCAGCAGCTTATTAGGACAGGGGGCCATGAACACTGAAGCTTTCTTT. Amino acid sequence: CASSLLGQGAMNTEAFF.

The rearrangement uses TRBV28 and TRBJ1-2; the D is unclear. This CDR3 is built from 13 residues. V was pared by 5 bases and J by 2 bases, with 9 bases between. Germline CDR1 reads MDHEN; CDR2 reads SYDVKM. CDR3 protein: CASSQTENYGYTF. The CDR3, as DNA: TGTGCCAGCAGTCAAACAGAGAACTATGGCTACACCTTC.

The chain carries TRBV28 and TRBJ1-1; the D gene is possibly TRBD1 (6 bases). Germline V lookup: CDR1 MDHEN, CDR2 SYDVKM. The CDR3 is made up of 14 amino acids. V was shortened by 4 bases and J by 6 bases, with 15 bases between the two germline ends. The CDR3 DNA sequence: TGTGCCAGCAGTTCAAATACAGGGTTTGCTGAAGCTTTCTTT. Translated, it gives CASSSNTGFAEAFF.

J is TRBJ1-1 and V is TRBV19, with 7 bases aligning to TRBD1. This CDR3 spans 15 amino acids. V dropped 8 bases and J dropped 0; count of bases not matched to a gene: 9. CDR1 LNHDA and CDR2 SQIVND come from the germline V gene (reference sequence). The CDR3 is CASWGQPPMNTEAFF. In DNA form, the CDR3 reads TGTGCCAGTTGGGGACAGCCGCCTATGAACACTGAAGCTTTCTTT.

This clone is a singleton in its sample. The chain combines TRBV28 with TRBJ1-4; a weak D match, TRBD1 (5 bases). The germline gives CDR1 MDHEN, CDR2 SYDVKM. V shed 4 bases and J shed 7 bases, with 19 bases lying between them. The CDR3 sequence is 16 residues long. This CDR3 is CASSSNRGVGGEKLFF. In DNA form, the CDR3 reads TGTGCCAGCAGTTCGAACCGAGGGGTGGGGGGTGAAAAACTGTTTTTT.

The chain links TRBV28 to TRBJ1-2; D not certain. The germline CDR1 and CDR2 sequences are MDHEN and SYDVKM. The CDR3 consists of 12 residues. The V and J ends lost 3 bases and 7 bases respectively, with 9 bases between them. CDR3 protein: CASSFSPRGYTF. For the CDR3, the DNA is TGTGCCAGCAGTTTTAGCCCCCGTGGCTACACCTTC.

This chain uses TRBV29-1 with TRBJ1-6, with a weak D call TRBD1 (5 bases). Trimming took off 7 bases at V and 3 bases at J, with 10 bases between the two ends. The V gene's germline CDR1 is SQVTM and CDR2 ANQGSEA. The CDR3 is 13 residues long. CDR3 coding DNA: TGCAGCGCTTCGACAGACTATAATTCACCCCTCCACTTT. As protein: CSASTDYNSPLHF.